The 21 T cell receptor beta chains given below trace back to one sample, sequenced in a study of Ad26.COV2.S vaccination and SARS-CoV-2 variants. Treatment described: over 15 received Ad26.COV2.S at low or high dose, single or two shots; roughly five received placebo; per-sample allocation not given. Day 63 after the first vaccine or placebo injection was the time point for sampling. Clones were read by immunoSEQ multiplex PCR, and TCRdb kept only the in-frame ones, dropping some. The table lists about 350,000 clones, 75% to 90% of them singletons, with around 10% in the top ten. The source was peripheral blood, collected in a trial of Ad26.COV2.S vaccine versus placebo. The source of these receptors is a person aged 18-65 years who received the Ad26.COV2.S COVID-19 vaccine or a placebo.

This clone appeared once. The chain is built from TRBV28 and TRBJ2-7, with 7 bases matching TRBD2. Per the germline V gene, CDR1 is MDHEN and CDR2 is SYDVKM. CDR3 length equals 14 residues. V lost 6 bases to trimming and J lost 4 bases; unmatched junction nucleotides: 9. The DNA for the CDR3 is TGTGCCAGCAGCGAGAGGGAGGGCTCGTACGAGCAGTACTTC. As protein: CASSEREGSYEQYF.

The V call is TRBV7-2, the J call TRBJ2-5, with 8 positions matching TRBD1. With 1 base clipped from V and 5 bases from J, the junction kept 6 bases outside the gene matches. The CDR3 is 15 residues long. CDR1 and CDR2 (germline): SGHTA, FQGNSA. CDR3 DNA: TGTGCCAGCAGCTTAGTGGGGACAGGCCAGGAGACCCAGTACTTC. It is translated as CASSLVGTGQETQYF. The variable domain in full, with the rest retrieved from reference TRBV7-2 and TRBJ2-5, is GAGVSQSPSNKVTEKGKDVELRCDPISGHTALYWYRQSLGQGLEFLIYFQGNSAPDKSGLPSDRFSAERTGGSVSTLTIQRTQQEDSAVYLCASSLVGTGQETQYFGPGTRLLVL.

The chain has TRBV19 and TRBJ2-1; no firm D call. V was cut by 1 base and J by 10 bases, with 14 bases left in between. From germline, CDR1 is LNHDA and CDR2 SQIVND (reference sequence). The CDR3 loop spans 14 amino acids. The CDR3 protein is CASSIGPLTPEQFF. The DNA of the CDR3 is TGTGCCAGTAGTATAGGACCTCTAACTCCCGAGCAGTTCTTC.

The chain has TRBV9 and TRBJ2-2; D is perhaps TRBD2 (6 bases). The CDR3 extends over 14 amino acids. V was clipped by 0 bases and J by 6 bases, with 9 bases between them. Germline CDR1 is SGDLS and CDR2 is YYNGEE. The DNA for the CDR3 is TGTGCCAGCAGCGTAGGGGGGGTACCCGGGGAGCTGTTTTTT. It yields the protein CASSVGGVPGELFF.

The V and J genes are TRBV9 and TRBJ2-3; TRBD1 matches 8 bases. The V gene's germline CDR1 is SGDLS and CDR2 YYNGEE. There are 16 residues in the CDR3. J lost 8 bases, V lost 4 bases, and 15 bases had no gene match. The CDR3 here is CASSPFEETGVVTQYF. The CDR3, as DNA: TGTGCCAGCAGCCCCTTTGAGGAGACAGGGGTCGTTACGCAGTATTTT. The whole variable domain, filled in from reference TRBV9 and TRBJ2-3, reads DSGVTQTPKHLITATGQRVTLRCSPRSGDLSVYWYQQSLDQGLQFLIQYYNGEERAKGNILERFSAQQFPDLHSELNLSSLELGDSALYFCASSPFEETGVVTQYFGPGTRLTVL.

In this sample, this clone turned up once. The rearrangement joins TRBV20-1 to TRBJ2-1, with a possible D match to TRBD1 (6 bases). CDR3 size: 11 residues. CDR1 is DFQATT, CDR2 SNEGSKA, per germline (reference sequence). Trimming removed 6 bases at V and 7 bases at J, with 10 bases between. The CDR3 coding sequence is TGCAGTGCCGCACAGGGAAATGAGCAGTTCTTC. Translated: CSAAQGNEQFF.

The rearrangement joins TRBV3-1 (or the pseudogene TRBV3-2) to TRBJ2-5; unclear D gene. The V gene lost 4 bases and the J gene lost 5 bases, with 11 bases spanning the gap. Germline values: CDR1 LGHDT, CDR2 YNNKEL (reference sequence). This CDR3 comprises 13 residues. The CDR3 sequence is CASSPDLSETQYF. The CDR3 nucleotides are TGTGCCAGCAGCCCAGACCTGTCGGAGACCCAGTACTTC.

The J gene is TRBJ2-7, the V gene TRBV4-1, with 11 bases fitting TRBD1. CDR1 is MGHRA, CDR2 YSYEKL, per germline. The CDR3 consists of 16 residues. The J segment lost 7 bases and the V segment lost 1 base, leaving 9 bases of the junction unmatched. CDR3 DNA: TGCGCCAGCAGCCAAGTCCCCGGACAGGGGGCTCGGGAGCAGTACTTC. This encodes CASSQVPGQGAREQYF.

V and J are TRBV11-3 and TRBJ2-7; 11 bases map to TRBD2. V lost 5 bases to trimming and J lost 5 bases; unmatched junction nucleotides: 8. The CDR3 consists of 15 residues. CDR1 is SGHNT and CDR2 is YENEEA in the germline V gene. As DNA, the CDR3 is TGTGCCAGCAGCATTAATAGCGGGAGGGCCAACGAGCAGTACTTC. This codes for CASSINSGRANEQYF. The full variable domain, with the rest looked up from reference TRBV11-3 and TRBJ2-7, is EAGVVQSPRYKIIEKKQPVAFWCNPISGHNTLYWYLQNLGQGPELLIRYENEEAVDDSQLPKDRFSAERLKGVDSTLKIQPAELGDSAVYLCASSINSGRANEQYFGPGTRLTVT.

This clone was counted once. The CDR3 DNA is TGCAGCGTTAGACTATCCAATGAGCAGTTCTTC. Its protein product is CSVRLSNEQFF. V and J are TRBV29-1 and TRBJ2-1; D may be TRBD2 (5 bases). V lost 5 bases and J lost 6, with 8 bases in between. The CDR3 spans 11 residues. Germline V gives CDR1 SQVTM, CDR2 ANQGSEA.

The chain couples TRBV11-2 to TRBJ2-5; D remains unclear. The CDR3 has 13 amino acids. The ends were cut back, 2 bases at V and 4 bases at J, with 8 bases in the middle. Germline V CDR1 and CDR2: SGHAT, FQNNGV. As DNA, the CDR3 is TGTGCCAGCAGCTTAAGCACTGGAGAGACCCAGTACTTC. Translation gives CASSLSTGETQYF.

The chain joins TRBV5-6 to TRBJ2-7; a possible D gene is TRBD2 (5 bases). The CDR3 covers 12 residues. The V gene's germline CDR1 is SGHDT and CDR2 YYEEEE. The V end was cut by 4 bases, the J end by 3 bases, with 8 bases between. In DNA form, the CDR3 reads TGTGCCAGCAGCACGGACTTCTACGAGCAGTACTTC. It codes for CASSTDFYEQYF.

This clone was seen a single time. The chain couples TRBV3-1 (or the pseudogene TRBV3-2) to TRBJ2-7, with D possibly matching TRBD2 (7 bases). Looked up from germline, CDR1 is LGHDT and CDR2 is YNNKEL (reference sequence). Trimming removed 1 base from V and 4 bases from J, with 14 bases in between. CDR3 length: 15 residues. The CDR3 sequence is CASSQVSGGGYEQYF. The CDR3 nucleotides read TGTGCCAGCAGCCAAGTATCGGGGGGCGGGTACGAGCAGTACTTC.

This chain uses TRBV28 with TRBJ2-7, with D perhaps TRBD1 or TRBD2 (5 bases each). The germline V gene has CDR1 MDHEN and CDR2 SYDVKM. V was cut by 5 bases and J by 3 bases, with 17 bases left in between. This CDR3 is 15 amino acids long. The CDR3 region is CASSPTGTGHYEQYF. Written as DNA, the CDR3 is TGTGCCAGCAGTCCTACCGGGACGGGGCACTACGAGCAGTACTTC.

The rearrangement uses TRBV28 and TRBJ1-2, with 9 bases aligning to TRBD1. CDR1 and CDR2 from the germline V gene are MDHEN and SYDVKM. The CDR3 runs to 16 residues. V lost 5 bases and J lost 7; bases outside the gene matches: 14. In nucleotides, the CDR3 is TGTGCCAGCAGTCTTCTACAACCGGGACAGGGTTCTGGCTACACCTTC. This translates into CASSLLQPGQGSGYTF.

V is TRBV24-1 and J is TRBJ2-7; the D is unclear. The germline V and J ends were trimmed by 7 bases and 2 bases, with 11 bases remaining between them. The CDR3 runs to 13 residues. Germline CDR1 and CDR2: KGHDR and SFDVKD. The CDR3 sequence: CATSDGPTYEQYF. The CDR3 nucleotides are TGTGCCACCAGCGATGGGCCGACCTACGAGCAGTACTTC.

The rearrangement links TRBV28 to TRBJ1-2; no reliable D call. V lost 6 bases and J lost 8, with 22 bases in between. CDR1 and CDR2 (germline): MDHEN, SYDVKM. This CDR3 is 15 amino acids long. The CDR3 DNA is TGTGCCAGCAGCTTAGGCTACGGGGAGGTGGGAGGCTACACCTTC. Translated: CASSLGYGEVGGYTF.

The chain couples TRBV12-3 or TRBV12-4 to TRBJ2-7, with D unclear. V dropped 1 base and J dropped 2 bases, with 6 bases sitting between them. CDR3 size: 13 residues. CDR3 nucleotide sequence: TGTGCCAGCAGTTTAGAATGGCCCTACGAGCAGTACTTC. Its translation is CASSLEWPYEQYF.

CDR3 residues: CASSQFAILANTGELFF. CDR3 nucleotides: TGTGCCAGCAGCCAATTCGCGATTTTGGCGAACACCGGGGAGCTGTTTTTT. This chain connects TRBV16 to TRBJ2-2; D ambiguous. V shed 1 base and J shed 0 bases, with 12 bases lying between them. This CDR3 has 17 amino acids. CDR1 and CDR2 (germline): KGHSY, FQNENV.

The genes are TRBV28 and TRBJ1-4; D not certain. Germline lookup yields CDR1 MDHEN and CDR2 SYDVKM. Trimming took 3 bases from V and 8 from J, leaving 13 bases between them. The CDR3 loop spans 14 amino acids. The CDR3 region is CASSFLSSREKLFF. CDR3 in DNA: TGTGCCAGCAGTTTTCTATCATCGAGAGAAAAACTGTTTTTT.

CDR3 protein: CARSLRGEEDNQPQHF. The CDR3 nucleotides read TGTGCCAGAAGCTTGAGAGGGGAGGAGGACAATCAGCCCCAGCATTTT. The chain carries TRBV5-3 and TRBJ1-5, with D maybe TRBD1 (5 bases). TRBV5-3 is designated an ORF whose function remains uncertain. Trimming removed 1 base from V and 3 bases from J, with 14 bases in between. This CDR3 contains 16 residues.